The 9 T cell receptor beta chains presented below share a single source sample, sequenced in a study of shared clonotypes between healthy human individuals. Profiled with immunoSEQ multiplex PCR; TCRdb holds only in-frame clones, not every one. The sample includes around 2,000,000 clones, approximately 94% of them seen just once. Naive CD8 cells lacked CD45RO and underwent positive selection for CCR7, leaving out terminally differentiated effector memory CD45RA+ cells. Sample: naive CD8+ T cells sorted from blood. The receptor source for this set is a man between 18 and 29 years old in good health.

CDR3 protein: CASSTSADTDTQYF. CDR3 in DNA: TGTGCCAGCAGTACCTCCGCGGACACAGATACGCAGTATTTT. The V call is TRBV6-5, the J call TRBJ2-3; D gene ambiguous. Germline CDR1 MNHEY, CDR2 SVGAGI. This CDR3 region has 14 residues. V shed 5 bases and J shed 2 bases, with 11 bases lying between them.

The J gene is TRBJ2-3, the V gene TRBV13, with D maybe TRBD1 (6 bases). Germline V lookup: CDR1 PRHDT, CDR2 FYEKMQ (reference sequence). V was shortened by 4 bases and J by 6 bases, with 11 bases between the two germline ends. The CDR3 has 13 residues. The CDR3 spells CASSYTRGDTQYF. CDR3 sequence (DNA): TGTGCCAGCAGCTATACAAGGGGGGATACGCAGTATTTT.

The V call is TRBV19, the J call TRBJ2-7, with 13 bases fitting TRBD2. The CDR3 covers 20 residues. Germline V gives CDR1 LNHDA, CDR2 SQIVND (reference sequence). J lost 1 base, V lost 7 bases, and 19 bases had no gene match. The CDR3 region is CASNPDRGPSGLAGSYEQYF. The CDR3 nucleotides are TGTGCCAGTAACCCCGATCGCGGACCATCGGGACTAGCGGGGTCCTACGAGCAGTACTTC.

This clone has only one observation. At the DNA level, this CDR3 is encoded by other sequences in the same sample as well. The rearrangement joins TRBV27 to TRBJ2-7; D possibly corresponds to TRBD2 (7 bases). The CDR3 length is 14 residues. V shed 1 base and J shed 5 bases, with 12 bases lying between them. In germline, CDR1 is MNHEY, CDR2 SMNVEV (reference sequence). DNA of the CDR3: TGTGCCAGCAGTTTATTGGGGGAGGGGGACGAGCAGTACTTC. The encoded protein is CASSLLGEGDEQYF.

CDR3 amino acids: CAISQGSSPLHF. DNA for the CDR3: TGTGCCATCAGTCAGGGGAGTTCACCCCTCCACTTT. The chain employs TRBV10-3 and TRBJ1-6; tentative D call: TRBD1 (6 bases). Germline assignment: CDR1 ENHRY and CDR2 SYGVKD. The CDR3 runs to 12 residues. Trimming shortened V by 5 bases and J by 9 bases, and 8 bases separated the two germline ends.

The chain employs TRBV27 and TRBJ2-7; 7 bases line up with TRBD1. V shed 4 bases and J 3 bases; nucleotides not matched to a gene: 6. Germline V gene lookup returns CDR1 MNHEY and CDR2 SMNVEV (reference sequence). The CDR3 consists of 14 residues. CDR3 DNA sequence: TGTGCCAGCAGTTGGGACAGAAAAGGCTACGAGCAGTACTTC. The encoded protein is CASSWDRKGYEQYF.

This clone was observed once. The chain has TRBV5-1 and TRBJ2-7, with 7 positions matching TRBD2. The CDR3 runs to 15 residues. V lost 3 bases to trimming and J lost 2 bases; unmatched junction nucleotides: 8. Germline CDR1 and CDR2: SGHRS and YFSETQ. The CDR3 region has the DNA TGCGCCAGCAGCTGGACTGCGCTAGCGGCCTACGAGCAGTACTTC. Protein sequence: CASSWTALAAYEQYF.

Points on this clone: This sample includes further DNA sequences coding for the same CDR3. V is TRBV25-1 and J is TRBJ2-7, with 10 bases lining up with TRBD2. CDR3 length: 13 amino acids. The J segment lost 1 base and the V segment lost 9 bases, leaving 3 bases of the junction unmatched. CDR1 MGHDK and CDR2 SYGVNS come from the germline V gene. The CDR3 DNA sequence: TGTGCCAGTAGGACTAGCGGATCCTACGAGCAGTACTTC. The encoded protein is CASRTSGSYEQYF.

This clone came up once. Additional DNA sequences in this sample encode the identical CDR3. The chain links TRBV4-1 to TRBJ1-1; D is perhaps TRBD1 (5 bases). CDR1 and CDR2 from the germline V gene are MGHRA and YSYEKL. This CDR3 region has 15 residues. Trimming pared 3 bases from V and 1 base from J, leaving 12 bases between. The CDR3 loop is CASSQSQGGNTEAFF. The CDR3 nucleotides are TGCGCCAGCAGCCAGAGTCAGGGAGGGAACACTGAAGCTTTCTTT.